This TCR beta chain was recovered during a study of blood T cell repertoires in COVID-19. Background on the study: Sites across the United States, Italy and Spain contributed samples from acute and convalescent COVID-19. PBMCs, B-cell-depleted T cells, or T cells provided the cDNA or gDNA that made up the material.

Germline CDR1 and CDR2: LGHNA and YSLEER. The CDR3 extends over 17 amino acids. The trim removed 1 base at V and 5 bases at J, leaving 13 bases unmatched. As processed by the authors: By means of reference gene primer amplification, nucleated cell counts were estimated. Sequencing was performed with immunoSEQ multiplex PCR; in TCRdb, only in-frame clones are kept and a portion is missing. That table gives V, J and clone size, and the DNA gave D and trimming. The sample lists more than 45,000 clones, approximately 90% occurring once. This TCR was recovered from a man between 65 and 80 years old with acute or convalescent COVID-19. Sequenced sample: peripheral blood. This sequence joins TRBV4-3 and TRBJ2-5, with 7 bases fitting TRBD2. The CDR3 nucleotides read TGCGCCAGCAGCCAAGTAGGCGGGGGAATAACAAGGGAGACCCAGTACTTC. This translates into CASSQVGGGITRETQYF.